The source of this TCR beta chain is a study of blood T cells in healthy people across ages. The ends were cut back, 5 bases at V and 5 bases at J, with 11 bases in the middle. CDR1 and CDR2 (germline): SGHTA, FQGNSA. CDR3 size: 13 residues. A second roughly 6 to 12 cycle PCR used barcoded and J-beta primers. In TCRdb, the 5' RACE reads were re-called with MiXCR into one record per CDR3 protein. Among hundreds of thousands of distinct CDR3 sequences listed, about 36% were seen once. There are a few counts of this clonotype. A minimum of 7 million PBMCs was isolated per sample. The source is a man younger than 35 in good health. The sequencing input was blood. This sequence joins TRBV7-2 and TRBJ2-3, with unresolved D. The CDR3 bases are TGTGCCAGCAGCCCCGTCTCGCAAGATACGCAGTATTTT. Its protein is CASSPVSQDTQYF. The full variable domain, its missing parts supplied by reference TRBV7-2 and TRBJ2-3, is GAGVSQSPSNKVTEKGKDVELRCDPISGHTALYWYRQSLGQGLEFLIYFQGNSAPDKSGLPSDRFSAERTGGSVSTLTIQRTQQEDSAVYLCASSPVSQDTQYFGPGTRLTVL.